The TCR beta chain described here comes from a study of T cell responses to AZD1222 COVID-19 vaccine. Study observations and caveats: Sampled repertoires all dated from after the peak T cell response. Donors, mostly white British, included more females; clonal diversity was possibly underestimated.

Assay: immunoSEQ multiplex PCR; the TCRdb copy retains only in-frame clones and omits some. This sample has some 92,000 clones, with about 90% found just once. Germline CDR1 and CDR2: SGHRS and YFSETQ. V dropped 0 bases and J dropped 9 bases, with 10 bases sitting between them. CDR3 length equals 13 residues. As to this clone: Its antigen is currently unknown.

This chain links TRBV5-1 with TRBJ1-5; D is uncertain. Material: peripheral blood, obtained on day 0 of MenACWY control vaccination. The sequence derives from an adult in good health. The CDR3 DNA follows: TGCGCCAGCAGCTTGGGACCCGACCGGCCCCAGCATTTT. This sequence encodes CASSLGPDRPQHF.